The entry below gives a single T cell receptor beta chain sequence along with its context. The antigen remains undetermined. Repertoires were generated with immunoSEQ multiplex PCR, while TCRdb's copy carries only in-frame clones and drops some. This sample has under 40,000 clones, with roughly 76% found just once. The germline gives CDR1 SGHDT, CDR2 YYEEEE. Trimming removed 4 bases from V and 7 bases from J; junction bases left unmatched: 6. The CDR3 has 15 amino acids. This entry belongs to a study of T cells in tumors after PD-1 blockade. Study in general: Blood samples averaged around 100,000 templates (range about 22,000-260,000) and 36,536 unique clonotypes. Notes on the study in general: Blood contained about 40% of the tumor's TCR clonotypes.

This clonotype was sampled from a human donor with basal cell carcinoma. This chain joins TRBV5-6 and TRBJ2-1, with TRBD2 matching 12 bases. The material was PBMCs, obtained after anti-PD-1 treatment. DNA for the CDR3: TGTGCCAGCAGCCGAATGACTAGCGGGAGTAATGAGCAGTTCTTC. This encodes CASSRMTSGSNEQFF. Drawing the rest from reference TRBV5-6 and TRBJ2-1, the complete variable domain is DAGVTQSPTHLIKTRGQQVTLRCSPKSGHDTVSWYQQALGQGPQFIFQYYEEEERQRGNFPDRFSGHQFPNYSSELNVNALLLGDSALYLCASSRMTSGSNEQFFGPGTRLTVL.